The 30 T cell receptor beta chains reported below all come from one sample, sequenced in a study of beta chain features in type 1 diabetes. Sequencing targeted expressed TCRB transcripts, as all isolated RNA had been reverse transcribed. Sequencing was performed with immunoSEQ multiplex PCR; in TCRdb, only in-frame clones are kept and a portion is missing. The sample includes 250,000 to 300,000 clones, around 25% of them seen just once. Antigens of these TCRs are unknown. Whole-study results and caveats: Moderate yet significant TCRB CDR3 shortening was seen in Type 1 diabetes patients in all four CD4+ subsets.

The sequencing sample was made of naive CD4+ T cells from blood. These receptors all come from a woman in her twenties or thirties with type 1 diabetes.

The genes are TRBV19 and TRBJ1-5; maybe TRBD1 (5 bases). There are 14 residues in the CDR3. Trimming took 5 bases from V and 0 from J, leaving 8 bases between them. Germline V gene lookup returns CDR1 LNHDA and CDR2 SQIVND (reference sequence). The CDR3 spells CASSHQGSNQPQHF. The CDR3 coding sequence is TGTGCCAGTAGTCACCAGGGTAGCAATCAGCCCCAGCATTTT.

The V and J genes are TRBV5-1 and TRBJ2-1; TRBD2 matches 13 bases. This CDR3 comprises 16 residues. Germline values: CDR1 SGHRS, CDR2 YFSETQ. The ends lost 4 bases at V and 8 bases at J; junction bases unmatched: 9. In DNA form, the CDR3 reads TGCGCCAGCAGCCTCGGGACTAGCGGGATTCGGTATGAGCAGTTCTTC. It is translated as CASSLGTSGIRYEQFF.

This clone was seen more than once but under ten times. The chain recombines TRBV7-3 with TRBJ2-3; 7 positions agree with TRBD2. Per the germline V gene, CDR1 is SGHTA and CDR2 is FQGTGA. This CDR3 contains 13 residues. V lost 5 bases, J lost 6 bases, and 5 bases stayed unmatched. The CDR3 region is CASSRTRTDTQYF. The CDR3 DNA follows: TGTGCCAGCAGCCGGACTAGGACGGATACGCAGTATTTT.

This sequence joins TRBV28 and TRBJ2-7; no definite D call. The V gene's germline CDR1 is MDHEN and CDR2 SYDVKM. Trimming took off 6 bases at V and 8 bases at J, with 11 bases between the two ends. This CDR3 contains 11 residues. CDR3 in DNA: TGTGCCAGCAGCTCCCCCCAGAAGCAGTACTTC. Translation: CASSSPQKQYF.

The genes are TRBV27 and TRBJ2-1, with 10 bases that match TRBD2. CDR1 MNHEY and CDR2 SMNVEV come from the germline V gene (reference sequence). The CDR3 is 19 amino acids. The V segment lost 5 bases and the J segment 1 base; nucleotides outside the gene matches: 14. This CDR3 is CASSRLAASGSRSYNEQFF. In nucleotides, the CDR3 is TGTGCCAGCAGTCGCCTGGCGGCTAGCGGGAGTCGGTCCTACAATGAGCAGTTCTTC.

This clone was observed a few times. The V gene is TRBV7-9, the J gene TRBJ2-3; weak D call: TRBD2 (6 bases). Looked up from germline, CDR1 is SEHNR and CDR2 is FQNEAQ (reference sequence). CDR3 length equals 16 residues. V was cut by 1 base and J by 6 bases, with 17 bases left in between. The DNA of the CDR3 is TGTGCCAGCAGCTTAGTGGGGGGAGGCCCCGGCGATACGCAGTATTTT. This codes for CASSLVGGGPGDTQYF.

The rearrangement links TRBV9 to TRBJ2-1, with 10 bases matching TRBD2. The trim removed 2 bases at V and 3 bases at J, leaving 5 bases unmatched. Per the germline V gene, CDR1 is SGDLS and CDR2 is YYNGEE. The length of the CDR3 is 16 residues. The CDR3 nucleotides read TGTGCCAGCAGCGTCGGGACTAGCGTGAGCTACAATGAGCAGTTCTTC. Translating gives CASSVGTSVSYNEQFF.

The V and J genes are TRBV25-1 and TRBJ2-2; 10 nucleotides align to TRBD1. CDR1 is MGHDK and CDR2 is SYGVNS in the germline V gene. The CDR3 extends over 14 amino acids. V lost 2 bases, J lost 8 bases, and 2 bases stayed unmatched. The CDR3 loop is CASSEDRGPGELFF. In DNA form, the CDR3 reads TGTGCCAGCAGTGAAGACAGGGGGCCTGGGGAGCTGTTTTTT.

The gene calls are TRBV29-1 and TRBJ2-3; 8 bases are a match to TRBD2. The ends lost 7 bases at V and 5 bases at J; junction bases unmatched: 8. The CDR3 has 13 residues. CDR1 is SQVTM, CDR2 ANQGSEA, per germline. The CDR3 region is CSAGGGTQDTQYF. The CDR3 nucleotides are TGCAGCGCCGGGGGGGGGACTCAAGATACGCAGTATTTT.

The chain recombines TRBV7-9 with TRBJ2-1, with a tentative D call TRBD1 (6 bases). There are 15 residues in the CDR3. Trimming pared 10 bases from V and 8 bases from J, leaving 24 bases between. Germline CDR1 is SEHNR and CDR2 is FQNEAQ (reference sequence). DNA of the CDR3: TGTGCCACCGAGGACAGTAAGGGCGTGAGGGATGAGCAGTTCTTC. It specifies CATEDSKGVRDEQFF.

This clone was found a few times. The DNA for the CDR3 is TGTGCCAGCAGTGCGGACATGAGCTCCTACAATGAGCAGTTCTTC. Protein: CASSADMSSYNEQFF. This sequence joins TRBV2 and TRBJ2-1, with a weak D call TRBD1 (5 bases). CDR3 length: 15 residues. CDR1 is SNHLY, CDR2 FYNNEI, per germline. Trimming left V 4 bases short and J 0 bases short, with 10 bases between. The full variable domain, rest sourced from reference TRBV2 and TRBJ2-1, is EPEVTQTPSHQVTQMGQEVILRCVPISNHLYFYWYRQILGQKVEFLVSFYNNEISEKSEIFDDQFSVERPDGSNFTLKIRSTKLEDSAMYFCASSADMSSYNEQFFGPGTRLTVL.

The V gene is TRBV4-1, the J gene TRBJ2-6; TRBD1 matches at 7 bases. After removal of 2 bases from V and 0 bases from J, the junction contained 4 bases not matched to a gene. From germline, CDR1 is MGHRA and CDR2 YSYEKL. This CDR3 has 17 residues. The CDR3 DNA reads TGCGCCAGCAGCCAAAAGGGACAGACCTCTGGGGCCAACGTCCTGACTTTC. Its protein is CASSQKGQTSGANVLTF.

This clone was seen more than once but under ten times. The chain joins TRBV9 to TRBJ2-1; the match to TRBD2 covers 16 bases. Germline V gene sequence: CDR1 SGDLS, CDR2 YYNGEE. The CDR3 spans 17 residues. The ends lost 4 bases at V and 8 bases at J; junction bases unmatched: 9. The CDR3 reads CASSPGLAGGPGHEQFF. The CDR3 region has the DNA TGTGCCAGCAGCCCGGGACTAGCGGGAGGGCCTGGCCATGAGCAGTTCTTC.

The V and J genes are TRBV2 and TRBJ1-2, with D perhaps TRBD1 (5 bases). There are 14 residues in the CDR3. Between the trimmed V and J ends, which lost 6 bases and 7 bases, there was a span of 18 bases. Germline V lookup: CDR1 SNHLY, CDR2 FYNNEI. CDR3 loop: CASSRQGPASGYTF. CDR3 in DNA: TGTGCCAGCAGCAGGCAGGGTCCCGCGAGTGGCTACACCTTC.

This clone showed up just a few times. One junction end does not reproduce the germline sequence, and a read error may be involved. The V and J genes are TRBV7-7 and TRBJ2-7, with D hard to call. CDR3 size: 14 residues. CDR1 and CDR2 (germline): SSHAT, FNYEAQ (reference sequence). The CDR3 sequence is CASSLGHSSGEQYF. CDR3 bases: TGTGCTAGCAGCTTAGGCCACTCTAGTGGTGAGCAGTACTTC.

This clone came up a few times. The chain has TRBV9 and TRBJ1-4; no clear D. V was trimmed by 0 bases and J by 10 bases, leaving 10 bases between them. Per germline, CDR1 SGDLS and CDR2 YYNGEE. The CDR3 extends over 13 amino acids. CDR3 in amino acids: CASSVAAVGKLFF. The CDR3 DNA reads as TGTGCCAGCAGCGTAGCAGCGGTCGGAAAACTGTTTTTT.

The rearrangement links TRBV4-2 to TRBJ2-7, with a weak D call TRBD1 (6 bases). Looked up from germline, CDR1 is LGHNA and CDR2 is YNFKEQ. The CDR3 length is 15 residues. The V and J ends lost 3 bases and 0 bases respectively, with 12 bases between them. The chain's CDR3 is CASSHNTGNSYEQYF. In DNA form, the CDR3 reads TGTGCCAGCAGCCATAATACAGGGAACTCCTACGAGCAGTACTTC.

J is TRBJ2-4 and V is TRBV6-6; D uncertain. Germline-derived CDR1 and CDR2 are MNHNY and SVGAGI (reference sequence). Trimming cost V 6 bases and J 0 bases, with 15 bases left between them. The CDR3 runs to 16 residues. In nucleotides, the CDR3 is TGTGCCAGCAGCCTAAAATCGGGTGTAGCCAAAAACATTCAGTACTTC. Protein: CASSLKSGVAKNIQYF.

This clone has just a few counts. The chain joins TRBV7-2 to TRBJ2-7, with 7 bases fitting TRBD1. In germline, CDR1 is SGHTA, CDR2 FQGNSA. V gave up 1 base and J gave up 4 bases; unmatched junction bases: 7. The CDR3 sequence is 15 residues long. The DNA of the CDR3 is TGTGCCAGCAGCTTAGTGGGGGCCAGGGGGTACGAGCAGTACTTC. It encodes CASSLVGARGYEQYF.

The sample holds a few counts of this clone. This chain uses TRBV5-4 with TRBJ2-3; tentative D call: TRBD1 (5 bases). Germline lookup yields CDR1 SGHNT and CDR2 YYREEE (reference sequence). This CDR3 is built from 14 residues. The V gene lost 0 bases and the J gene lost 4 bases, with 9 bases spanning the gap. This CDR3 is CASSLAQAADTQYF. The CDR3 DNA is TGTGCCAGCAGCTTGGCACAGGCCGCAGATACGCAGTATTTT.

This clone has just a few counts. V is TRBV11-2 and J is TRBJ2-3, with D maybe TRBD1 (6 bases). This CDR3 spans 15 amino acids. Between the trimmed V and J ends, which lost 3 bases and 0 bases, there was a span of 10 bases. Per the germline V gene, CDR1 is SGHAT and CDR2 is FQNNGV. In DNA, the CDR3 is TGTGCCAGCAGCTTCCAGGGGATCAGCACAGATACGCAGTATTTT. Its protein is CASSFQGISTDTQYF.

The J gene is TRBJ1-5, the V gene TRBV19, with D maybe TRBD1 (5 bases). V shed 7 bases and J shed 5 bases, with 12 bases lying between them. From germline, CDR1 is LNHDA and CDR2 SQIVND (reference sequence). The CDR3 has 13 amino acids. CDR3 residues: CASTLTEDQPQHF. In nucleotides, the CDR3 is TGTGCCAGTACTCTGACAGAAGATCAGCCCCAGCATTTT.

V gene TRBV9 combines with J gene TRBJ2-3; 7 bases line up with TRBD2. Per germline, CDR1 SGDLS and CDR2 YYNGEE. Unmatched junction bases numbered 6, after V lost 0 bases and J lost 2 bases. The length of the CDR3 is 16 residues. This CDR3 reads CASSVVGGRFTDTQYF. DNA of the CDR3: TGTGCCAGCAGCGTAGTGGGCGGGAGATTCACAGATACGCAGTATTTT.

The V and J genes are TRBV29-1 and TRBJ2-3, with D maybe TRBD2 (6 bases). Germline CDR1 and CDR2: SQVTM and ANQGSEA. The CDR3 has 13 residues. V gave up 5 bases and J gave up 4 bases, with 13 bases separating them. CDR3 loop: CSVSALASDTQYF. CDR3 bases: TGCAGCGTTTCTGCTCTAGCGTCAGATACGCAGTATTTT.

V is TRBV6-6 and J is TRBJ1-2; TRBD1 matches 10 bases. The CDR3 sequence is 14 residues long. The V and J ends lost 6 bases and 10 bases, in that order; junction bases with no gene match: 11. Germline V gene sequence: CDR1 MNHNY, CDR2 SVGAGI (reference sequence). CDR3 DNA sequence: TGTGCCAGCAGCCCGAAAGGACAGGGGGTTTCCTACACCTTC. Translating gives CASSPKGQGVSYTF.

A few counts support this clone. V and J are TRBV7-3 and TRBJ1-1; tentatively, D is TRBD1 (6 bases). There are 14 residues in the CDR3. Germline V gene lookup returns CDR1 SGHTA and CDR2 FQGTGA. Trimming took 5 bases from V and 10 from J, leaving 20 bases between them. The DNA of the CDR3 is TGTGCCAGCAGCACCTTCGACAGGACGTCAGGAGCTTTCTTT. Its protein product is CASSTFDRTSGAFF.

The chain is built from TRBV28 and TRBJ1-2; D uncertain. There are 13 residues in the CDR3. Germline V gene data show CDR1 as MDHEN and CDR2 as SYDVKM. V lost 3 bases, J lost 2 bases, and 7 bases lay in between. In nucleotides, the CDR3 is TGTGCCAGCAGTTTTGGAGCGAACTATGGCTACACCTTC. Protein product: CASSFGANYGYTF.

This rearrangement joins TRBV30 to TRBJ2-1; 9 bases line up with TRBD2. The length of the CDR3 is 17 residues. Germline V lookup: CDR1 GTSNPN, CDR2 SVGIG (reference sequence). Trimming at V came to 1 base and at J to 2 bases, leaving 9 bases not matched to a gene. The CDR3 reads CAWSGGGERGAYNEQFF. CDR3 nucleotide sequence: TGTGCCTGGAGTGGCGGGGGGGAAAGGGGAGCCTACAATGAGCAGTTCTTC.

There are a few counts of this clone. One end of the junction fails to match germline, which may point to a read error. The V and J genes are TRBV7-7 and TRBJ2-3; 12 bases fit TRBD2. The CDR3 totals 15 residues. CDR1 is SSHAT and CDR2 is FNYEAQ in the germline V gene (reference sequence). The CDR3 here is CASSPTGTSGDTQYF. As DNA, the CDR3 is TGTGCTAGCAGCCCCACCGGGACTAGCGGGGATACGCAGTATTTT.

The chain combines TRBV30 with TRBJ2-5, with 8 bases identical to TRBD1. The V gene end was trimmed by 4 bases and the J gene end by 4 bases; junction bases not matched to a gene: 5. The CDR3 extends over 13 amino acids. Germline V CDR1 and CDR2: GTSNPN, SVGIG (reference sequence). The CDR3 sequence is CAWTGQGTETQYF. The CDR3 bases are TGTGCCTGGACCGGACAGGGAACAGAGACCCAGTACTTC.